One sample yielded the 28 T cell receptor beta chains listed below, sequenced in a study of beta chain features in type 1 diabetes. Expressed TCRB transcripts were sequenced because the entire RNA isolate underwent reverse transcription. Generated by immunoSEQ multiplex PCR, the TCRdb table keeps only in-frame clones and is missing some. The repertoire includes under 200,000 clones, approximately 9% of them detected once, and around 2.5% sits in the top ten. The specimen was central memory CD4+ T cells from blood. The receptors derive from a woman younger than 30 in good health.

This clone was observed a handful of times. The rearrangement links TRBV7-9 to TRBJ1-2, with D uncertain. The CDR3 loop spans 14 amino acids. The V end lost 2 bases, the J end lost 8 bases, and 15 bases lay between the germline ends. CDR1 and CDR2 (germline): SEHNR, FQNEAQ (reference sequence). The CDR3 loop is CASSLTAGLEGYTF. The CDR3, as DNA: TGTGCCAGCAGCTTAACGGCGGGGTTAGAGGGCTACACCTTC.

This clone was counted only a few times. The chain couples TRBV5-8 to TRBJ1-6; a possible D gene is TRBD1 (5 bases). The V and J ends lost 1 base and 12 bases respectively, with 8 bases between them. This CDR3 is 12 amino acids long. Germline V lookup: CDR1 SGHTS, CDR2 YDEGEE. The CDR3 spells CASSLRGGPLHF. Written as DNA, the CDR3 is TGTGCCAGCAGCTTGAGGGGCGGACCCCTCCACTTT.

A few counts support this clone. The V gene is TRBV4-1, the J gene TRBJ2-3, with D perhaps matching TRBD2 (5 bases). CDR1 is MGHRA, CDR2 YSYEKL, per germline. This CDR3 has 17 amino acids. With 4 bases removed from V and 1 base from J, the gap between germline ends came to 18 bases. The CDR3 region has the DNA TGCGCCAGCAGCCGAATACCCCGAGCGGAGGGCACAGATACGCAGTATTTT. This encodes CASSRIPRAEGTDTQYF.

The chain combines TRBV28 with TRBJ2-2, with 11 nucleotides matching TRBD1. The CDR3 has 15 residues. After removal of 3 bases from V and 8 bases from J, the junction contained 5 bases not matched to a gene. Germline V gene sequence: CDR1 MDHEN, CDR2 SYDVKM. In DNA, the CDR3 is TGTGCCAGCAGTTTGGGTGGACAGGGGGCAGGGGAGCTGTTTTTT. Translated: CASSLGGQGAGELFF.

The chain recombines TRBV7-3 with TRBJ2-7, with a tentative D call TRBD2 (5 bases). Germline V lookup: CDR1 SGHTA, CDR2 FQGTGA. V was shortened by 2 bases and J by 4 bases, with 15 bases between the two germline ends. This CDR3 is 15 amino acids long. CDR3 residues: CASSLRSGKPYEQYF. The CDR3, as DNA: TGTGCCAGCAGCTTACGGTCCGGGAAACCATACGAGCAGTACTTC.

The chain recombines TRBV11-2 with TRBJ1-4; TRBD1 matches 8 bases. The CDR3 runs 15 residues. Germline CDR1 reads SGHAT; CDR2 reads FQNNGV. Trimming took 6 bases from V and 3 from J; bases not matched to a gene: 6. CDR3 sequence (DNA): TGTGCCAGCAGGCTCGGGACAGGTCCTAATGAAAAACTGTTTTTT. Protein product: CASRLGTGPNEKLFF.

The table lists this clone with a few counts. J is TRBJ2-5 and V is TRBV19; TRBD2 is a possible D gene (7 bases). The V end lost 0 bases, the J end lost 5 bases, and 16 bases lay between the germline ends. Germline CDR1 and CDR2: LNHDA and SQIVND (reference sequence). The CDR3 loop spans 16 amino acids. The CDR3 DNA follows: TGTGCCAGTAGTATAGATCGTGGGGGGGCAAGGGAGACCCAGTACTTC. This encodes CASSIDRGGARETQYF. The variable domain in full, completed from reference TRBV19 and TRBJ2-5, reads DGGITQSPKYLFRKEGQNVTLSCEQNLNHDAMYWYRQDPGQGLRLIYYSQIVNDFQKGDIAEGYSVSREKKESFPLTVTSAQKNPTAFYLCASSIDRGGARETQYFGPGTRLLVL.

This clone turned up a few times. The CDR3 DNA follows: TGTGCCAGCAGGCCGAGCGGGAGGGGCACAGATACGCAGTATTTT. It codes for CASRPSGRGTDTQYF. The J gene is TRBJ2-3, the V gene TRBV27; 10 bases fit TRBD2. The CDR3 runs to 15 residues. Germline CDR1 reads MNHEY; CDR2 reads SMNVEV (reference sequence). Trimming took 6 bases from V and 1 from J; bases not matched to a gene: 4.

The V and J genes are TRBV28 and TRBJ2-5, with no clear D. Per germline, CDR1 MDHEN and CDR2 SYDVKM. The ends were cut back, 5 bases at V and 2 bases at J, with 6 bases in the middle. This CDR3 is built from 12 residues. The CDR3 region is CASSLTQETQYF. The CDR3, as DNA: TGTGCCAGCAGTCTTACTCAAGAGACCCAGTACTTC.

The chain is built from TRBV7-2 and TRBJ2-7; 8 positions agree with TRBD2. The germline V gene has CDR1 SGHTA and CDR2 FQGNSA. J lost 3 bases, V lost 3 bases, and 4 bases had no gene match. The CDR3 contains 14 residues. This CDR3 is CASSLRLAGYEQYF. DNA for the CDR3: TGTGCCAGCAGCTTGAGGCTAGCGGGCTACGAGCAGTACTTC.

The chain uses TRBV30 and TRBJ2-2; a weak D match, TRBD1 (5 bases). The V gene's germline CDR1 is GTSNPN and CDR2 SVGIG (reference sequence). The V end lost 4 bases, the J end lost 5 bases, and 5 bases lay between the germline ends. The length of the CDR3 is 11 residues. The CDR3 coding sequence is TGTGCCTGGAAGGGGACCGGGGAGCTGTTTTTT. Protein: CAWKGTGELFF.

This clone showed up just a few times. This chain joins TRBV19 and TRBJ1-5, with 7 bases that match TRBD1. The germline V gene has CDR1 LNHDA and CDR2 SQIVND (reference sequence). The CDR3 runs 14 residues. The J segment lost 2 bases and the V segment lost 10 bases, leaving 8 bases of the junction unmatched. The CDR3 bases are TGTGCCACTTCGCAGGGGGGCGGCAATCAGCCCCAGCATTTT. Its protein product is CATSQGGGNQPQHF.

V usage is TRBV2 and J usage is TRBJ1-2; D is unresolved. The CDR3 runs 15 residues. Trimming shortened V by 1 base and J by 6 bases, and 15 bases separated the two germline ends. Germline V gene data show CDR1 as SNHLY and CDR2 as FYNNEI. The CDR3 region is CASSEGPALGDGYTF. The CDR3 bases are TGTGCCAGCAGTGAAGGGCCCGCCCTAGGAGATGGCTACACCTTC. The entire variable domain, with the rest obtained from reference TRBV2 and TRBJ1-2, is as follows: EPEVTQTPSHQVTQMGQEVILRCVPISNHLYFYWYRQILGQKVEFLVSFYNNEISEKSEIFDDQFSVERPDGSNFTLKIRSTKLEDSAMYFCASSEGPALGDGYTFGSGTRLTVV.

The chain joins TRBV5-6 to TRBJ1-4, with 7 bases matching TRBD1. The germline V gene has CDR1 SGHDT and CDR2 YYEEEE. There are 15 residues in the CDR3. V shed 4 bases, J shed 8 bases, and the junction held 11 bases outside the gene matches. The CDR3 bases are TGTGCCAGCAGCCCCCGGACAGGTCGAGGGGAAAAACTGTTTTTT. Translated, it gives CASSPRTGRGEKLFF.

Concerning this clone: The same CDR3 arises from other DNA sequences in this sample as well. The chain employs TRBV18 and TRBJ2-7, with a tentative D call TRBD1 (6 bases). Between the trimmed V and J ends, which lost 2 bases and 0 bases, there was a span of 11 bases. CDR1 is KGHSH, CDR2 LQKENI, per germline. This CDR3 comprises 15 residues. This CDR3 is CASSPGQDSSYEQYF. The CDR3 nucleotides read TGTGCCAGCTCACCAGGGCAGGACAGCTCCTACGAGCAGTACTTC. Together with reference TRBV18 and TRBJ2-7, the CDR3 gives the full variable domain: NAGVMQNPRHLVRRRGQEARLRCSPMKGHSHVYWYRQLPEEGLKFMVYLQKENIIDESGMPKERFSAEFPKEGPSILRIQQVVRGDSAAYFCASSPGQDSSYEQYFGPGTRLTVT.

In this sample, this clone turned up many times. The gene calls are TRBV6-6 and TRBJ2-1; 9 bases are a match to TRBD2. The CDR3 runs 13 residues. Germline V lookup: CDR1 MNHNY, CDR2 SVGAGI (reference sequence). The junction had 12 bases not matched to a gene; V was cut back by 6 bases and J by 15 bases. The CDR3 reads CASSEARSGSLFF. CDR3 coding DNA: TGTGCCAGCAGCGAGGCGCGTAGCGGGAGCCTGTTCTTC.

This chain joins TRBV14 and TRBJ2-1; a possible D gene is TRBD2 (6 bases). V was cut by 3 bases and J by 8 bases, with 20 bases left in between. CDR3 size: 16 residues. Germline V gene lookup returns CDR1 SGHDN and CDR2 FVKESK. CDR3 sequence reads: CASSQQVWYGGYEQFF. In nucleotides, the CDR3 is TGTGCCAGCAGCCAGCAAGTTTGGTACGGGGGTTATGAGCAGTTCTTC.

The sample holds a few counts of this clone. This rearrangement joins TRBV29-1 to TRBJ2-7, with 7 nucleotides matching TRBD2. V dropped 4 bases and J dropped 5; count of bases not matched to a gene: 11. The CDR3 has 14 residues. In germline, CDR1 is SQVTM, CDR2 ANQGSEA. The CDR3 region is CSVATAAGIHEQYF. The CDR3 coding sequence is TGCAGCGTTGCCACGGCAGCGGGGATACACGAGCAGTACTTC.

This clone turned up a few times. The CDR3 is CASRNAGRGDEQYF. The CDR3 DNA follows: TGTGCCAGCAGAAACGCCGGGAGAGGGGACGAGCAGTACTTC. This chain joins TRBV6-5 and TRBJ2-7; TRBD2 is a possible D gene (6 bases). Looked up from germline, CDR1 is MNHEY and CDR2 is SVGAGI. The CDR3 runs 14 residues. Between the trimmed V and J ends, which lost 6 bases and 5 bases, there was a span of 17 bases.

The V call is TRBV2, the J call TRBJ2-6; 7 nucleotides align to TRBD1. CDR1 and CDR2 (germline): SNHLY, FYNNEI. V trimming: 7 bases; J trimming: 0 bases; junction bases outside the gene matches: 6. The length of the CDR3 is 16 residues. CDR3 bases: TGTGCCAGCAAGGACAGGCCTAGCTCTGGGGCCAACGTCCTGACTTTC. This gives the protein CASKDRPSSGANVLTF. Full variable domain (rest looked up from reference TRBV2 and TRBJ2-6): EPEVTQTPSHQVTQMGQEVILRCVPISNHLYFYWYRQILGQKVEFLVSFYNNEISEKSEIFDDQFSVERPDGSNFTLKIRSTKLEDSAMYFCASKDRPSSGANVLTFGAGSRLTVL.

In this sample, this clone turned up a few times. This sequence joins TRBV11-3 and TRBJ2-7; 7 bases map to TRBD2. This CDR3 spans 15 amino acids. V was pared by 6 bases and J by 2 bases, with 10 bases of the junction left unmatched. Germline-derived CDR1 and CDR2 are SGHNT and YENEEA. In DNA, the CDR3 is TGTGCCAGCAGTCTCAAAGCCGGGACTACCTACGAGCAGTACTTC. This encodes CASSLKAGTTYEQYF. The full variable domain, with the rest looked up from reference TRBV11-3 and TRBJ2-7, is EAGVVQSPRYKIIEKKQPVAFWCNPISGHNTLYWYLQNLGQGPELLIRYENEEAVDDSQLPKDRFSAERLKGVDSTLKIQPAELGDSAVYLCASSLKAGTTYEQYFGPGTRLTVT.

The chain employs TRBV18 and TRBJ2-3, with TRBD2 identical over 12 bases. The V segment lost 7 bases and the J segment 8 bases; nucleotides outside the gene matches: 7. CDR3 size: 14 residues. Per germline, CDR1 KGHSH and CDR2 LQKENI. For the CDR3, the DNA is TGTGCCAGCTTACGGTTGACTAGCGGGAGTACGCAGTATTTT. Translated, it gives CASLRLTSGSTQYF.

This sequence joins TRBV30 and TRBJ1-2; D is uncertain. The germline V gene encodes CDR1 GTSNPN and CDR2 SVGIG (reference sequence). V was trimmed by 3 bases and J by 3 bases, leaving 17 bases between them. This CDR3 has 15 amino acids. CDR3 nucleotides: TGTGCCTGGAGGCCCAACGGGGTGCGGGACTATGGCTACACCTTC. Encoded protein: CAWRPNGVRDYGYTF.

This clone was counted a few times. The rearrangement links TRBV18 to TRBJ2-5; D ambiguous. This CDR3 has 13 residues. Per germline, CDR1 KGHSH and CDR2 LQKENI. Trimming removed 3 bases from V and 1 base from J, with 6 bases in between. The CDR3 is CASSPLVQETQYF. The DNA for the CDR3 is TGTGCCAGCTCACCTCTAGTCCAAGAGACCCAGTACTTC.

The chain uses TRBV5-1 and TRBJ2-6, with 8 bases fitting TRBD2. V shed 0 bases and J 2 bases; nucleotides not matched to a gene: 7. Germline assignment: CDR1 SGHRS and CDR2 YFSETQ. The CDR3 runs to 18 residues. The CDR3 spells CASSLESLAGTGANVLTF. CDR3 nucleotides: TGCGCCAGCAGCTTGGAATCTCTAGCGGGTACTGGGGCCAACGTCCTGACTTTC.

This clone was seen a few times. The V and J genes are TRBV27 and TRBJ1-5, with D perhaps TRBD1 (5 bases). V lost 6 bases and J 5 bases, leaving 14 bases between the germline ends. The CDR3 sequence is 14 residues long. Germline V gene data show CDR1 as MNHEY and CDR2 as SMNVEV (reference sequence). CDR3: CASSHQGRDQPQHF. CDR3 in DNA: TGTGCCAGCAGCCACCAGGGAAGAGATCAGCCCCAGCATTTT.

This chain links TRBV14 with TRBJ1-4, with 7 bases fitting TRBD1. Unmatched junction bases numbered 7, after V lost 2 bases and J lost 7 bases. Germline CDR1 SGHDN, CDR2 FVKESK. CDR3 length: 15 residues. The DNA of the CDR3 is TGTGCCAGCAGCCAATTCGGACAGGAGGGTGAAAAACTGTTTTTT. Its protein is CASSQFGQEGEKLFF.

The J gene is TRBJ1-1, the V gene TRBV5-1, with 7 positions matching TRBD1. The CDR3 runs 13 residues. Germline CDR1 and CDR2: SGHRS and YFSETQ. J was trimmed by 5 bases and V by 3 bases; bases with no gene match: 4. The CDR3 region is CASSSPGGTEAFF. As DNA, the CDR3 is TGCGCCAGCAGCTCGCCAGGGGGTACTGAAGCTTTCTTT.